These T cell receptor beta chains were read from a single sample in a study of a mutant IDH1 vaccine in newly diagnosed glioma. The protocol was immunoSEQ multiplex PCR, while the TCRdb copy is restricted to in-frame clones and leaves out a portion. The table lists approximately 21,000 clones, nearly 90% of them singletons. These receptors have no identified antigens. The source material was PBMCs, sampled from a glioma patient whose treatment included an IDH1 peptide vaccine. The receptor source for this set is a woman aged 35 to 49 with glioma. Each CDR3 is given with its conserved first and last residue. A D gene is named only where the DNA matches it firmly. Clone size is not always given. Where it is, it says once, few, many or a class for expanded clones.

CDR3 DNA: TGCGCCAGCAGTCAAAGTACGGGAGCCCCTGTCAGAGAGCAGTTCTTC; CDR3 protein: CASSQSTGAPVREQFF; clone size: -; J gene: TRBJ2-1; V gene: TRBV4-1; D gene: -
CDR3 DNA: TGTGCCAGCAGTTCACAGGGGGCGCGGAATGGCTACACCTTC; CDR3 protein: CASSSQGARNGYTF; clone size: -; J gene: TRBJ1-2; V gene: TRBV5-4; D gene: TRBD1
CDR3 DNA: TGTGCCAGCAACGTGGGACAGGGAGTCACTGGGGCCAACGTCCTGACTTTC; CDR3 protein: CASNVGQGVTGANVLTF; clone size: -; J gene: TRBJ2-6; V gene: TRBV5-5; D gene: TRBD1
CDR3 DNA: TGTGCCAGCAGCACCTCAACAGGGATCGATTACGAGCAGTACTTC; CDR3 protein: CASSTSTGIDYEQYF; clone size: -; J gene: TRBJ2-7; V gene: TRBV5-6; D gene: -
CDR3 DNA: TGCGCCAGCAGTGTAGGGGAGATCGGTGAAGCTTTCTTT; CDR3 protein: CASSVGEIGEAFF; clone size: -; J gene: TRBJ1-1; V gene: TRBV10-2; D gene: -
CDR3 DNA: TGCGCCAGCAGCCATCTCTCCTACGAGCAGTACTTC; CDR3 protein: CASSHLSYEQYF; clone size: -; J gene: TRBJ2-7; V gene: TRBV5-1; D gene: -
CDR3 DNA: TGCAGCGTTGAAAAGGGACAGGGCTCCTACGAGCAGTACTTC; CDR3 protein: CSVEKGQGSYEQYF; clone size: -; J gene: TRBJ2-7; V gene: TRBV29-1; D gene: TRBD1
CDR3 DNA: TGTGCCAGTAGTACGCGACTAGGCGAGCAGTTCTTC; CDR3 protein: CASSTRLGEQFF; clone size: -; J gene: TRBJ2-1; V gene: TRBV19; D gene: -
CDR3 DNA: TGTGCCTCGGCAATTGGGGGCTACGAGCAGTACTTC; CDR3 protein: CASAIGGYEQYF; clone size: -; J gene: TRBJ2-7; V gene: TRBV6-1; D gene: -
CDR3 DNA: TGTGCCAGCAGAGGACAGGGAAGCTACAATGAGCAGTTCTTC; CDR3 protein: CASRGQGSYNEQFF; clone size: -; J gene: TRBJ2-1; V gene: TRBV25-1; D gene: TRBD1
CDR3 DNA: TGTGCCTGGGACCTACTTGGGGGGACGGACACCATATATTTT; CDR3 protein: CAWDLLGGTDTIYF; clone size: -; J gene: TRBJ1-3; V gene: TRBV30; D gene: -
CDR3 DNA: TGTGCCAGCAGTTTATCCGAGTTTGATGGCGGTAGCACAGATACGCAGTATTTT; CDR3 protein: CASSLSEFDGGSTDTQYF; clone size: -; J gene: TRBJ2-3; V gene: TRBV28; D gene: -
CDR3 DNA: TGCGCCAGCAGCCAAGTGCCGGAAACAGGGGGCAATGAGCAGTTCTTC; CDR3 protein: CASSQVPETGGNEQFF; clone size: few; J gene: TRBJ2-1; V gene: TRBV4-3; D gene: TRBD1
CDR3 DNA: TGCGCCAGCAGCCCAGGGGTTGGGGCCAACGTCCTGACTTTC; CDR3 protein: CASSPGVGANVLTF; clone size: -; J gene: TRBJ2-6; V gene: TRBV5-1; D gene: -
CDR3 DNA: TGTGCCAGTAGCGACAGGGCAGCAACTGAAGCTTTCTTT; CDR3 protein: CASSDRAATEAFF; clone size: -; J gene: TRBJ1-1; V gene: TRBV19; D gene: TRBD1
CDR3 DNA: TGTGCCAGCAGTGGGGCCAGCTCCTACGAGCAGTACTTC; CDR3 protein: CASSGASSYEQYF; clone size: -; J gene: TRBJ2-7; V gene: TRBV27; D gene: -
CDR3 DNA: TGTGCCAGCGCATCGGGGGTGAGGGCATGGAATGAAAAACTGTTTTTT; CDR3 protein: CASASGVRAWNEKLFF; clone size: -; J gene: TRBJ1-4; V gene: TRBV2; D gene: -
CDR3 DNA: TGTGCCAGCAGTGAATATAGTACAGGGATTAACACTGAAGCTTTCTTT; CDR3 protein: CASSEYSTGINTEAFF; clone size: -; J gene: TRBJ1-1; V gene: TRBV6-1; D gene: -
CDR3 DNA: TGTGCCAGCTCACCGTCCGCTGGAACAGCTAACTATGGCTACACCTTC; CDR3 protein: CASSPSAGTANYGYTF; clone size: -; J gene: TRBJ1-2; V gene: TRBV18; D gene: -
CDR3 DNA: TGCGCCAGCAGCTTGGGGAGGGAGTCCGGGGAGCTGTTTTTT; CDR3 protein: CASSLGRESGELFF; clone size: -; J gene: TRBJ2-2; V gene: TRBV5-1; D gene: -
CDR3 DNA: TGTGCCAGCAGTTACCAGGGACAGCTCTATGGCTACACCTTC; CDR3 protein: CASSYQGQLYGYTF; clone size: -; J gene: TRBJ1-2; V gene: TRBV6-5; D gene: TRBD1
CDR3 DNA: TGTGCCAGCAGTGAAGGGGTCGGGGAGCTGTTTTTT; CDR3 protein: CASSEGVGELFF; clone size: -; J gene: TRBJ2-2; V gene: TRBV2; D gene: -
CDR3 DNA: TGTGCCATCAGGGAACTAGCGGGGGGGATCAATGAGCAGTTCTTC; CDR3 protein: CAIRELAGGINEQFF; clone size: once; J gene: TRBJ2-1; V gene: TRBV10-3; D gene: TRBD2
CDR3 DNA: TGTGCCAGCTTGGGGCTCTCTACGAGTCAGCCCCAGCATTTT; CDR3 protein: CASLGLSTSQPQHF; clone size: -; J gene: TRBJ1-5; V gene: TRBV6-1; D gene: -
CDR3 DNA: TGTGCCAGCAGCGGGACCCTGGGGGAAGAGACCCAGTACTTC; CDR3 protein: CASSGTLGEETQYF; clone size: -; J gene: TRBJ2-5; V gene: TRBV6-6; D gene: -
CDR3 DNA: TGTGCCAGCAGTGATTCGCGGCTTTTCAATGAGCAGTTCTTC; CDR3 protein: CASSDSRLFNEQFF; clone size: -; J gene: TRBJ2-1; V gene: TRBV25-1; D gene: -
CDR3 DNA: TGTGCCAGCAGAGGACTAGCGGGGGCCGAAGAGACCCAGTACTTC; CDR3 protein: CASRGLAGAEETQYF; clone size: -; J gene: TRBJ2-5; V gene: TRBV6-5; D gene: TRBD2
CDR3 DNA: TGTGCCAGCAGCCAGGAGGGGGCCGTAGGGCAGCCCCAGCATTTT; CDR3 protein: CASSQEGAVGQPQHF; clone size: -; J gene: TRBJ1-5; V gene: TRBV4-2; D gene: TRBD1
CDR3 DNA: TGTGCCAGCAGCCGGGGACCAATGAGCAAACTGTTTTTT; CDR3 protein: CASSRGPMSKLFF; clone size: -; J gene: TRBJ1-4; V gene: TRBV6-5; D gene: -
CDR3 DNA: TGTGCCAGCAGCTTCGGGACAGGGCGGAATTCACCCCTCCACTTT; CDR3 protein: CASSFGTGRNSPLHF; clone size: -; J gene: TRBJ1-6; V gene: TRBV7-2; D gene: TRBD1
CDR3 DNA: TGTGCCAGCAGTGGTGCGTACCCTGGGGCCAACGTCCTGACTTTC; CDR3 protein: CASSGAYPGANVLTF; clone size: -; J gene: TRBJ2-6; V gene: TRBV2; D gene: -
CDR3 DNA: TGTGCCAGCAGCTTAGATATTACAGGGGTCGGCTACACCTTC; CDR3 protein: CASSLDITGVGYTF; clone size: -; J gene: TRBJ1-2; V gene: TRBV7-6; D gene: TRBD1
CDR3 DNA: TGTGCCAGCAGCTTAGTGCAGGGGGCGTTGACTGAAGCTTTCTTT; CDR3 protein: CASSLVQGALTEAFF; clone size: once; J gene: TRBJ1-1; V gene: TRBV7-2; D gene: TRBD1
CDR3 DNA: TGTGCCAGCAGTGACTCCCCCTCCTACGAGCAGTACTTC; CDR3 protein: CASSDSPSYEQYF; clone size: once; J gene: TRBJ2-7; V gene: TRBV2; D gene: -
CDR3 DNA: TGCGCCAGCAGCCAAGTCCCACAATCAAAGGGAAACACCATATATTTT; CDR3 protein: CASSQVPQSKGNTIYF; clone size: -; J gene: TRBJ1-3; V gene: TRBV4-1; D gene: -
CDR3 DNA: TGTGCCAGCTCACCAGAGAACCGTATCGGGGAGCTGTTTTTT; CDR3 protein: CASSPENRIGELFF; clone size: few; J gene: TRBJ2-2; V gene: TRBV18; D gene: -
CDR3 DNA: TGCGCCAGCAGCCCCCCACAGGCCCTAGGCTACACCTTC; CDR3 protein: CASSPPQALGYTF; clone size: -; J gene: TRBJ1-2; V gene: TRBV4-1; D gene: -
CDR3 DNA: TGTGCCAGCAGCTTAGTGGGCACAGGGACCATGAACACTGAAGCTTTCTTT; CDR3 protein: CASSLVGTGTMNTEAFF; clone size: -; J gene: TRBJ1-1; V gene: TRBV7-9; D gene: -
CDR3 DNA: TGCAGCGTCACGCTGGACCACTACGAGCAGTACTTC; CDR3 protein: CSVTLDHYEQYF; clone size: -; J gene: TRBJ2-7; V gene: TRBV29-1; D gene: -
CDR3 DNA: TGTGCCAGCAGTTCCCTGGGACTAGCGGGGCACTACGAGCAGTACTTC; CDR3 protein: CASSSLGLAGHYEQYF; clone size: -; J gene: TRBJ2-7; V gene: TRBV27; D gene: TRBD2
CDR3 DNA: TGTGCCAGCAGTGACCAAGGGACAGGGGTGGCCGGGGAGCTGTTTTTT; CDR3 protein: CASSDQGTGVAGELFF; clone size: once; J gene: TRBJ2-2; V gene: TRBV27; D gene: TRBD1
CDR3 DNA: TGTGCCAGCAGCATAAGACTAGGGTACGAGCAGTACTTC; CDR3 protein: CASSIRLGYEQYF; clone size: -; J gene: TRBJ2-7; V gene: TRBV6-6; D gene: -
CDR3 DNA: TGCAGCGTTTATGCCATACACGGGTCCTACAATGAGCAGTTCTTC; CDR3 protein: CSVYAIHGSYNEQFF; clone size: -; J gene: TRBJ2-1; V gene: TRBV29-1; D gene: -
CDR3 DNA: TGTGCCAGCAGCTTAGTTAGCCCTTCAACGGGTGAGCAGTTCTTC; CDR3 protein: CASSLVSPSTGEQFF; clone size: -; J gene: TRBJ2-1; V gene: TRBV7-8; D gene: -
CDR3 DNA: TGCAGTGCGGTTTCGAACACTGAAGCTTTCTTT; CDR3 protein: CSAVSNTEAFF; clone size: -; J gene: TRBJ1-1; V gene: TRBV20-1; D gene: -
CDR3 DNA: TGTGCCAGCAGTGAAGTGGGACAGCAAAACATTCAGTACTTC; CDR3 protein: CASSEVGQQNIQYF; clone size: medium-sized; J gene: TRBJ2-4; V gene: TRBV25-1; D gene: TRBD1
CDR3 DNA: TGCGCCAGCAGCTTGGGCAGTAACACTGAAGCTTTCTTT; CDR3 protein: CASSLGSNTEAFF; clone size: -; J gene: TRBJ1-1; V gene: TRBV5-1; D gene: -
CDR3 DNA: TGTGCCAGCAGCTTAGCGCCCAGTAACTATGGCTACACCTTC; CDR3 protein: CASSLAPSNYGYTF; clone size: once; J gene: TRBJ1-2; V gene: TRBV7-9; D gene: -
CDR3 DNA: TGTGCCTGGAGTCCGGACAACGACTACGAGCAGTACTTC; CDR3 protein: CAWSPDNDYEQYF; clone size: -; J gene: TRBJ2-7; V gene: TRBV30; D gene: -
CDR3 DNA: TGCGCCAGCAGCTTGGCTCAGGTGAACACTGAAGCTTTCTTT; CDR3 protein: CASSLAQVNTEAFF; clone size: -; J gene: TRBJ1-1; V gene: TRBV5-1; D gene: -
CDR3 DNA: TGTGCCAGCAGTGAAGGGTGGGGGACTAGCGGGAGAGAACAGTACTTC; CDR3 protein: CASSEGWGTSGREQYF; clone size: once; J gene: TRBJ2-7; V gene: TRBV2; D gene: TRBD2
CDR3 DNA: TGTGCCAGCAGCTTGCCGGGACAGAGCTCCTACGAGCAGTACTTC; CDR3 protein: CASSLPGQSSYEQYF; clone size: -; J gene: TRBJ2-7; V gene: TRBV5-6; D gene: TRBD1
CDR3 DNA: TGTGCCAGTAGTCTGACACGAAGAGGGTCTTCGGTGGAGACCCAGTACTTC; CDR3 protein: CASSLTRRGSSVETQYF; clone size: once; J gene: TRBJ2-5; V gene: TRBV19; D gene: -
CDR3 DNA: TGCGCCAGCAGCTTGGCGCAGGGGGCGTCCTACGAGCAGTACTTC; CDR3 protein: CASSLAQGASYEQYF; clone size: -; J gene: TRBJ2-7; V gene: TRBV5-1; D gene: TRBD1
CDR3 DNA: TGTGCCAGCAGTTTATCCCAGGGGCTTGGAAACACCATATATTTT; CDR3 protein: CASSLSQGLGNTIYF; clone size: -; J gene: TRBJ1-3; V gene: TRBV6-5; D gene: -
CDR3 DNA: TGTGCCAGTGGCGTACATCAATTAAACGACGAGCAGTACTTC; CDR3 protein: CASGVHQLNDEQYF; clone size: -; J gene: TRBJ2-7; V gene: TRBV7-2; D gene: -
CDR3 DNA: TGCGCCAGCAGCTCAAACCCGGGACCATCGGACTATGGCTACACCTTC; CDR3 protein: CASSSNPGPSDYGYTF; clone size: -; J gene: TRBJ1-2; V gene: TRBV5-1; D gene: -
CDR3 DNA: TGTGCCACCACAGACAGGCGACCTGACACTGAAGCTTTCTTT; CDR3 protein: CATTDRRPDTEAFF; clone size: once; J gene: TRBJ1-1; V gene: TRBV15; D gene: -
CDR3 DNA: TGCAGCGTTTTAGGGTTGGGTGAAAAACTGTTTTTT; CDR3 protein: CSVLGLGEKLFF; clone size: -; J gene: TRBJ1-4; V gene: TRBV29-1; D gene: -
CDR3 DNA: TGTGCTAGTGGCCGCCTCCTTGGTGGCAGCTACACCTTC; CDR3 protein: CASGRLLGGSYTF; clone size: -; J gene: TRBJ1-2; V gene: TRBV12-5; D gene: -